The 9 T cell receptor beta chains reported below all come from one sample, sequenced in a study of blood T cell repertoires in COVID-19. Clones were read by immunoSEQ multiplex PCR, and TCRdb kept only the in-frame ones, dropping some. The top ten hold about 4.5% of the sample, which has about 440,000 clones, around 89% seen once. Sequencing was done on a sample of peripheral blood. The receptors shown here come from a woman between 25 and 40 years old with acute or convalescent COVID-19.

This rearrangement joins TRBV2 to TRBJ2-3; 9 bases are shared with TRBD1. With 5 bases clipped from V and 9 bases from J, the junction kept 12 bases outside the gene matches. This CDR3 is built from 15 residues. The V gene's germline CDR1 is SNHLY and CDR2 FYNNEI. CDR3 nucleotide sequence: TGTGCCAGCAGTTACCCGGGACAGGGAGCGAACACGCAGTATTTT. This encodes CASSYPGQGANTQYF.

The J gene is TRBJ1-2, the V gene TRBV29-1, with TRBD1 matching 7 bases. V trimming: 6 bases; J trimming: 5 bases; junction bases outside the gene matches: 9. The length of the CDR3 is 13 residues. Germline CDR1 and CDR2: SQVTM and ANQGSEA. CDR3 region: CSVTGQMRYGYTF. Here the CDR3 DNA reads TGCAGCGTGACGGGACAGATGAGGTATGGCTACACCTTC.

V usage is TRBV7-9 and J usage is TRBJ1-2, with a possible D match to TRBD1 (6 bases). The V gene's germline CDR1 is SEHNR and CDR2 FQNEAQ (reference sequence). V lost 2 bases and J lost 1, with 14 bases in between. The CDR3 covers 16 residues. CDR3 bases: TGTGCCAGCAGCTTAAGAACAGGGAACAGTAACTATGGCTACACCTTC. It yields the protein CASSLRTGNSNYGYTF.

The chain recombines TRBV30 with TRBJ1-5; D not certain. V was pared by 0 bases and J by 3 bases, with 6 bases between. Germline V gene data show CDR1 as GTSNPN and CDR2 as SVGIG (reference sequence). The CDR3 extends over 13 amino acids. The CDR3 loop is CAWSVEPNQPQHF. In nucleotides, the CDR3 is TGTGCCTGGAGTGTTGAGCCCAATCAGCCCCAGCATTTT.

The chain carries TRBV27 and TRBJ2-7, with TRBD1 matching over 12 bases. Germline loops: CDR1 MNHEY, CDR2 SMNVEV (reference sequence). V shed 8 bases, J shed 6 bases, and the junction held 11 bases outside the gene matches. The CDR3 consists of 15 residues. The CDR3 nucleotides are TGTGCCAGCCGACCTGCCGGGACAGGGGGCCTCGAGCAGTACTTC. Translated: CASRPAGTGGLEQYF.

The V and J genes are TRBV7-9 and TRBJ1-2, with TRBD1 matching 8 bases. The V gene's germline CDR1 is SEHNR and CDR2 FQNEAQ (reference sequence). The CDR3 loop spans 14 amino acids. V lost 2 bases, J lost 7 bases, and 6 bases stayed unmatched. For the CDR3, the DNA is TGTGCCAGCAGCTTACTTCAGGGGGCGCTTGGCTACACCTTC. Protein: CASSLLQGALGYTF.

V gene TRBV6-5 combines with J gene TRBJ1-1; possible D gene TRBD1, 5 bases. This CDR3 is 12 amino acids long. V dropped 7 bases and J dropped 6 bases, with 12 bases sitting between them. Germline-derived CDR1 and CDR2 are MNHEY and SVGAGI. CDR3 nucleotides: TGTGCCAGCACCACGGGGGGAGCTGAAGCTTTCTTT. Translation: CASTTGGAEAFF.

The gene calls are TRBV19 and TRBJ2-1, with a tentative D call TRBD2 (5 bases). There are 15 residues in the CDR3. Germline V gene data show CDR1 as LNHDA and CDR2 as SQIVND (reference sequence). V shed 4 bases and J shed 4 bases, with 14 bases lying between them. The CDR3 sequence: CASSTSSRTYNEQFF. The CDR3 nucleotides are TGTGCCAGTAGTACCTCTAGCCGGACGTACAATGAGCAGTTCTTC.

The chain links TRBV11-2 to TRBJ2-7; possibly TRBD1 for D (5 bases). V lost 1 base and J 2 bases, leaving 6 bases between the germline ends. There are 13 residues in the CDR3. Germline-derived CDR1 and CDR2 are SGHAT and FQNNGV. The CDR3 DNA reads TGTGCCAGCAGCTTAGGACAGCCCTACGAGCAGTACTTC. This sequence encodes CASSLGQPYEQYF.